Below, 27 T cell receptor beta chains from the same sample are listed, as sequenced in a study of T cell responses to AZD1222 COVID-19 vaccine. Clones were read by immunoSEQ multiplex PCR, and TCRdb kept only the in-frame ones, dropping some. The sample holds approximately 110,000 clones, roughly 87% seen once. The sample in question was peripheral blood, obtained on day 0 of AZD1222 vaccination. The receptors were sampled from an adult in good health.

The chain couples TRBV7-9 to TRBJ1-2, with 11 bases that match TRBD1. V dropped 5 bases and J dropped 4; count of bases not matched to a gene: 9. CDR1 and CDR2 (germline): SEHNR, FQNEAQ (reference sequence). The CDR3 covers 16 residues. CDR3: CASSPWTGGFSYGYTF. The CDR3 DNA reads as TGTGCCAGCAGCCCCTGGACAGGGGGCTTTAGCTATGGCTACACCTTC.

This clone was recorded only once. The J gene is TRBJ2-3, the V gene TRBV4-2, with unresolved D. Looked up from germline, CDR1 is LGHNA and CDR2 is YNFKEQ. The CDR3 covers 13 residues. V shed 1 base and J shed 6 bases, with 8 bases lying between them. CDR3 sequence (DNA): TGTGCCAGCAGCCAAGCACAGCCGGATACGCAGTATTTT. Translating gives CASSQAQPDTQYF.

This clone was seen only once. The chain is built from TRBV21-1 and TRBJ2-1; the D call of TRBD1 is as the table states it, not checked on the DNA. TRBV21-1 is reported as a pseudogene. CDR3 length equals 17 residues. CDR3 DNA sequence: TGTGCCAGCAGCAAATTGACAGGACCAACCCACTACAATGAGCAGTTCTTC. It encodes CASSKLTGPTHYNEQFF.

The chain recombines TRBV6-5 with TRBJ2-5; TRBD2 agrees at 8 bases. CDR3 length equals 16 residues. Germline-derived CDR1 and CDR2 are MNHEY and SVGAGI. Trimming at V came to 2 bases and at J to 3 bases, leaving 8 bases not matched to a gene. The DNA for the CDR3 is TGTGCCAGCAGTTACGGGGTTAGCGGGGTTAAAGAGACCCAGTACTTC. Its protein product is CASSYGVSGVKETQYF.

Here the CDR3 DNA reads TGTGCCAGCAGCTTTGGTCACGACTTCTATGGCTACACCTTC. Its translation is CASSFGHDFYGYTF. The V and J genes are TRBV5-6 and TRBJ1-2, with D hard to call. V lost 2 bases and J lost 4, with 12 bases in between. From germline, CDR1 is SGHDT and CDR2 YYEEEE. This CDR3 comprises 14 residues.

The chain joins TRBV7-6 to TRBJ2-2; 12 bases map to TRBD1. CDR1 is SGHVS and CDR2 is FNYEAQ in the germline V gene. The CDR3 length is 16 residues. V shed 5 bases, J shed 6 bases, and the junction held 7 bases outside the gene matches. CDR3 loop: CASSPQGQGAAGELFF. CDR3 coding DNA: TGTGCCAGCAGCCCACAGGGACAGGGGGCGGCCGGGGAGCTGTTTTTT.

This chain connects TRBV12-5 to TRBJ2-5; 13 bases fit TRBD2. The junction had 0 bases not matched to a gene; V was cut back by 0 bases and J by 5 bases. CDR3 size: 15 residues. Germline lookup yields CDR1 LGHNT and CDR2 FRNRAP. CDR3 in amino acids: CASGLVLAGGETQYF. The CDR3 DNA sequence: TGTGCTAGTGGTTTGGTACTAGCGGGAGGGGAGACCCAGTACTTC.

The V gene is TRBV9, the J gene TRBJ2-7; D not resolved. V lost 4 bases to trimming and J lost 3 bases, with 29 bases between them. This CDR3 spans 19 amino acids. Germline CDR1 reads SGDLS; CDR2 reads YYNGEE. CDR3 amino acids: CASSSPRSSLGPSYYEQYF. DNA for the CDR3: TGTGCCAGCAGCTCCCCCCGGTCCTCTTTAGGCCCTTCCTACTACGAGCAGTACTTC.

V gene TRBV5-4 combines with J gene TRBJ2-7, with 10 bases identical to TRBD1. Germline CDR1 and CDR2: SGHNT and YYREEE (reference sequence). V shed 5 bases, J shed 3 bases, and the junction held 8 bases outside the gene matches. This CDR3 contains 15 residues. CDR3 bases: TGTGCCAGCAGGGTGACAGGGGGCGACAACTACGAGCAGTACTTC. It encodes CASRVTGGDNYEQYF.

This clone appeared once. The V call is TRBV7-6, the J call TRBJ2-7; 8 bases are shared with TRBD2. The CDR3 is made up of 16 amino acids. V lost 5 bases, J lost 1 base, and 10 bases stayed unmatched. CDR1 is SGHVS and CDR2 is FNYEAQ in the germline V gene. The CDR3 here is CASSQPAGTSSYEQYF. The CDR3 nucleotides are TGTGCCAGCAGCCAGCCTGCCGGGACTAGTTCCTACGAGCAGTACTTC.

The chain uses TRBV28 and TRBJ1-2; D gene ambiguous. In germline, CDR1 is MDHEN, CDR2 SYDVKM. CDR3 length equals 16 residues. V was pared by 2 bases and J by 3 bases, with 16 bases between. CDR3 bases: TGTGCCAGCAGTTTAATGGTCGGCCAGGCGCACTATGGCTACACCTTC. Protein: CASSLMVGQAHYGYTF.

CDR3 nucleotides: TGTGCCAGTAGTATACGGCAGGGAATGGGACCAGCAGAGACCCAGTACTTC. The encoded protein is CASSIRQGMGPAETQYF. V usage is TRBV19 and J usage is TRBJ2-5; D tentatively reads TRBD1 or TRBD2 (5 bases each). The CDR3 spans 17 residues. Germline values: CDR1 LNHDA, CDR2 SQIVND (reference sequence). V shed 2 bases and J shed 4 bases, with 20 bases lying between them.

V gene TRBV7-9 combines with J gene TRBJ2-3, with 7 bases aligning to TRBD2. The CDR3 length is 15 residues. The ends lost 5 bases at V and 3 bases at J; junction bases unmatched: 8. Germline values: CDR1 SEHNR, CDR2 FQNEAQ (reference sequence). CDR3 sequence reads: CASSLTLAVTDTQYF. The CDR3 bases are TGTGCCAGCAGCCTGACCCTAGCGGTTACAGATACGCAGTATTTT. Variable domain in full (rest from reference TRBV7-9 and TRBJ2-3): DTGVSQNPRHKITKRGQNVTFRCDPISEHNRLYWYRQTLGQGPEFLTYFQNEAQLEKSRLLSDRFSAERPKGSFSTLEIQRTEQGDSAMYLCASSLTLAVTDTQYFGPGTRLTVL.

The chain employs TRBV2 and TRBJ2-5; unclear D gene. Trimming took 4 bases from V and 5 from J, leaving 11 bases between them. The CDR3 totals 13 residues. Germline CDR1 SNHLY, CDR2 FYNNEI. As DNA, the CDR3 is TGTGCCAGCAGTGCTGGGCCAGTCGAGACCCAGTACTTC. It specifies CASSAGPVETQYF.

This clone came up a few times. The J gene is TRBJ1-5, the V gene TRBV28, with D uncertain. The CDR3 covers 14 residues. The V and J ends lost 6 bases and 7 bases respectively, with 16 bases between them. The germline gives CDR1 MDHEN, CDR2 SYDVKM. CDR3 DNA sequence: TGTGCCAGCAGCCCGTCCGGACGGCCGCAGCCCCAGCATTTT. It translates to CASSPSGRPQPQHF. The whole variable domain, filled in from reference TRBV28 and TRBJ1-5, reads DVKVTQSSRYLVKRTGEKVFLECVQDMDHENMFWYRQDPGLGLRLIYFSYDVKMKEKGDIPEGYSVSREKKERFSLILESASTNQTSMYLCASSPSGRPQPQHFGDGTRLSIL.

This rearrangement joins TRBV10-1 to TRBJ2-1; 8 nucleotides line up with TRBD2. The V gene end was trimmed by 6 bases and the J gene end by 1 base; junction bases not matched to a gene: 8. Germline CDR1 and CDR2: WNHNN and SYGVQD (reference sequence). The CDR3 covers 16 residues. CDR3 protein: CASSPHGGGSYNEQFF. CDR3 sequence (DNA): TGCGCCAGCAGCCCACACGGGGGGGGATCCTACAATGAGCAGTTCTTC.

V is TRBV5-4 and J is TRBJ2-1; no reliable D call. The CDR3 runs to 16 residues. The V end lost 4 bases, the J end lost 0 bases, and 14 bases lay between the germline ends. The germline gives CDR1 SGHNT, CDR2 YYREEE (reference sequence). In DNA form, the CDR3 reads TGTGCCAGCAGCGCCGTTGGGTGGAGCTCCTACAATGAGCAGTTCTTC. Amino acid sequence: CASSAVGWSSYNEQFF.

The chain employs TRBV2 and TRBJ1-3; D is uncertain. CDR1 is SNHLY and CDR2 is FYNNEI in the germline V gene. The CDR3 is made up of 14 amino acids. V gave up 4 bases and J gave up 0 bases, with 7 bases separating them. In DNA, the CDR3 is TGTGCCAGCAGTGTACAGTCCTCTGGAAACACCATATATTTT. Translating gives CASSVQSSGNTIYF.

This chain uses TRBV9 with TRBJ1-2, with D unclear. This CDR3 comprises 14 residues. V shed 4 bases and J shed 4 bases, with 14 bases lying between them. Germline V gives CDR1 SGDLS, CDR2 YYNGEE. In nucleotides, the CDR3 is TGTGCCAGCAGCCCTCGGACGGGTGCCTATGGCTACACCTTC. It encodes CASSPRTGAYGYTF.

This clone was picked up a small number of times. The V and J genes are TRBV4-2 and TRBJ2-7; D gene unclear. Deletions cut 3 bases from V and 5 bases from J, with 14 bases between. This CDR3 is built from 14 residues. Germline V gene data show CDR1 as LGHNA and CDR2 as YNFKEQ. DNA for the CDR3: TGTGCCAGCAGCCAGGCCCCCTCCGCGAACGAGCAGTACTTC. It codes for CASSQAPSANEQYF.

V usage is TRBV27 and J usage is TRBJ1-6; D call uncertain. The V end was cut by 5 bases, the J end by 5 bases, with 4 bases between. Germline V gene data show CDR1 as MNHEY and CDR2 as SMNVEV (reference sequence). This CDR3 is built from 12 residues. In DNA form, the CDR3 reads TGTGCCAGCAGTGCCCATAATTCACCCCTCCACTTT. It specifies CASSAHNSPLHF.

V is TRBV5-4 and J is TRBJ1-2; D may be TRBD1 (5 bases). This CDR3 region has 17 residues. CDR1 and CDR2 (germline): SGHNT, YYREEE (reference sequence). Trimming left V 1 base short and J 1 base short, with 17 bases between. This CDR3 is CASSLKAEGPLNYGYTF. CDR3 nucleotides: TGTGCCAGCAGCTTGAAGGCGGAGGGGCCCCTTAACTATGGCTACACCTTC.

This chain joins TRBV7-3 and TRBJ2-1; 10 bases are a match to TRBD2. CDR1 is SGHTA, CDR2 FQGTGA, per germline. The CDR3 extends over 14 amino acids. J was trimmed by 8 bases and V by 5 bases; bases with no gene match: 6. CDR3 coding DNA: TGTGCCAGCAGCCCTCTAGCGGGAGAGGATGAGCAGTTCTTC. The encoded protein is CASSPLAGEDEQFF.

The CDR3 is CASRPRQVLNTEAFF. The DNA for the CDR3 is TGTGCCAGCAGACCCAGACAGGTTCTGAACACTGAAGCTTTCTTT. The rearrangement uses TRBV5-5 and TRBJ1-1, with D tentatively TRBD1 (6 bases). V dropped 5 bases and J dropped 0 bases, with 14 bases sitting between them. Per germline, CDR1 SGHKS and CDR2 YYEKEE (reference sequence). The CDR3 covers 15 residues.

The chain uses TRBV6-5 and TRBJ1-2, with D perhaps TRBD1 (6 bases). The CDR3 consists of 14 residues. In germline, CDR1 is MNHEY, CDR2 SVGAGI. Trimming pared 6 bases from V and 3 bases from J, leaving 14 bases between. The CDR3 loop is CASSQERGDYGYTF. In DNA form, the CDR3 reads TGTGCCAGCAGCCAGGAAAGGGGGGACTATGGCTACACCTTC.

The chain recombines TRBV2 with TRBJ2-2; 12 bases align to TRBD2. This CDR3 is built from 19 residues. CDR1 is SNHLY and CDR2 is FYNNEI in the germline V gene. The junction had 8 bases not matched to a gene; V was cut back by 2 bases and J by 1 base. The CDR3 DNA reads as TGTGCCAGCAGTGAACAGCCTAGCGGGGGGGCCGAGAACACCGGGGAGCTGTTTTTT. Encoded protein: CASSEQPSGGAENTGELFF. Full variable domain (missing parts from reference TRBV2 and TRBJ2-2): EPEVTQTPSHQVTQMGQEVILRCVPISNHLYFYWYRQILGQKVEFLVSFYNNEISEKSEIFDDQFSVERPDGSNFTLKIRSTKLEDSAMYFCASSEQPSGGAENTGELFFGEGSRLTVL.

The chain is built from TRBV4-2 and TRBJ2-1; TRBD2 matches at 8 bases. The J segment lost 4 bases and the V segment lost 0 bases, leaving 5 bases of the junction unmatched. CDR1 and CDR2 from the germline V gene are LGHNA and YNFKEQ. The CDR3 is 16 residues long. The CDR3 DNA reads as TGTGCCAGCAGCCAAGATACGGGGGGGGCTTACAATGAGCAGTTCTTC. Translated: CASSQDTGGAYNEQFF.